These T cell receptor beta chains were read from a single sample in a study of T cell responses to AZD1222 COVID-19 vaccine. TCRdb keeps only in-frame clones here, not all; method: immunoSEQ multiplex PCR. Among more than 150,000 clones, around 94% were seen once, and the ten largest hold over 9.5%. Sequencing was performed on peripheral blood, taken on day 0 of AZD1222 vaccination. The receptor source for this set is an adult in good health. CDR3s include the opening cysteine and the closing phenylalanine or tryptophan. D genes are given only for firm matches. For some rows the clone size is stated as once, few or many, or as a class when expanded; others skip it.

cdr3_length: 16
clone_size: .
d_call: TRBD1
v_call: TRBV5-4
j_call: TRBJ1-1
cdr3_nt: TGTGCCAGCAACACCGGGACAGGGGGCGTGAACACTGAAGCTTTCTTT
cdr3_aa: CASNTGTGGVNTEAFF

cdr3_length: 15
clone_size: .
d_call: .
v_call: TRBV27
j_call: TRBJ1-1
cdr3_nt: TGTGCCAGCAGTTTATCGTGGACTGGGAACACTGAAGCTTTCTTT
cdr3_aa: CASSLSWTGNTEAFF

cdr3_length: 15
clone_size: .
d_call: .
v_call: TRBV20-1
j_call: TRBJ1-5
cdr3_nt: TGCAGTGCTAGTCCCAACAGGTTTAGCAATCAGCCCCAGCATTTT
cdr3_aa: CSASPNRFSNQPQHF

cdr3_length: 14
clone_size: .
d_call: .
v_call: TRBV5-1
j_call: TRBJ1-1
cdr3_nt: TGCGCCAGCAGCTTCGAAAGGATGAACACTGAAGCTTTCTTT
cdr3_aa: CASSFERMNTEAFF

cdr3_length: 16
clone_size: .
d_call: .
v_call: TRBV4-1
j_call: TRBJ1-4
cdr3_nt: TGCGCCAGCAGCCAAGGGTCTCGACCCAAAGGTGAAAAACTGTTTTTT
cdr3_aa: CASSQGSRPKGEKLFF

cdr3_length: 15
clone_size: .
d_call: .
v_call: TRBV14
j_call: TRBJ2-7
cdr3_nt: TGTGCCAGCAGCCAATCGGGGGACCCCTTTGGCGAGCAGTACTTC
cdr3_aa: CASSQSGDPFGEQYF

cdr3_length: 16
clone_size: once
d_call: TRBD2
v_call: TRBV3-1/TRBV3-2
j_call: TRBJ2-1
cdr3_nt: TGTGCCAGCAGCCCGCTGACTAGCGGGAACTACAATGAGCAGTTCTTC
cdr3_aa: CASSPLTSGNYNEQFF

cdr3_length: 14
clone_size: .
d_call: .
v_call: TRBV18
j_call: TRBJ2-1
cdr3_nt: TGTGCCAGCTCTCATACAGACAACTACAATGAGCAGTTCTTC
cdr3_aa: CASSHTDNYNEQFF

cdr3_length: 11
clone_size: .
d_call: .
v_call: TRBV30
j_call: TRBJ2-1
cdr3_nt: TGTGCCTGGAGTGGACTATTGGGGCAGTTCTTC
cdr3_aa: CAWSGLLGQFF

cdr3_length: 16
clone_size: once
d_call: .
v_call: TRBV7-2
j_call: TRBJ1-3
cdr3_nt: TGTGCCAGCAGCTTAGTGGGGGGTTTTACTGGAAACACCATATATTTT
cdr3_aa: CASSLVGGFTGNTIYF

cdr3_length: 14
clone_size: .
d_call: .
v_call: TRBV28
j_call: TRBJ2-1
cdr3_nt: TGTGCCAGCAGTCCTTACAGGGCTTACAATGAGCAGTTCTTC
cdr3_aa: CASSPYRAYNEQFF

cdr3_length: 16
clone_size: .
d_call: .
v_call: TRBV21-1
j_call: TRBJ1-5
cdr3_nt: TGTGCCAGCATTTTACAGGGCACCCCTAGCAATCAGCCCCAGCATTTT
cdr3_aa: CASILQGTPSNQPQHF

cdr3_length: 13
clone_size: .
d_call: .
v_call: TRBV5-1
j_call: TRBJ1-2
cdr3_nt: TGCGCCAGCAGCGGCCGGGGAAGCCATGGCTACACCTTC
cdr3_aa: CASSGRGSHGYTF

cdr3_length: 15
clone_size: .
d_call: .
v_call: TRBV5-1
j_call: TRBJ2-7
cdr3_nt: TGCGCCAGCAGCTTCTCCGTTTTCCAGGGTGGCGAGCAGTACTTC
cdr3_aa: CASSFSVFQGGEQYF

cdr3_length: 13
clone_size: .
d_call: .
v_call: TRBV3-1/TRBV3-2
j_call: TRBJ1-1
cdr3_nt: TGTGCCAGCAGCCTCGGACGGGGCACTGAAGCTTTCTTT
cdr3_aa: CASSLGRGTEAFF

cdr3_length: 15
clone_size: .
d_call: .
v_call: TRBV18
j_call: TRBJ1-3
cdr3_nt: TGTGCCAGCTCACCATTGCGGGACGTCGTCAACACCATATATTTT
cdr3_aa: CASSPLRDVVNTIYF

cdr3_length: 14
clone_size: .
d_call: .
v_call: TRBV5-4
j_call: TRBJ1-3
cdr3_nt: TGTGCCAGCAGCTCACAGGGAATGGGAAACACCATATATTTT
cdr3_aa: CASSSQGMGNTIYF

cdr3_length: 12
clone_size: .
d_call: .
v_call: TRBV3-1/TRBV3-2
j_call: TRBJ1-1
cdr3_nt: TGTGCCAGCAGAAAGGGAAACACTGAAGCTTTCTTT
cdr3_aa: CASRKGNTEAFF

cdr3_length: 15
clone_size: .
d_call: .
v_call: TRBV20-1
j_call: TRBJ2-2
cdr3_nt: TGCAGTGCTAGTGCCGTAGGGGCGGGCACCGGGGAGCTGTTTTTT
cdr3_aa: CSASAVGAGTGELFF

cdr3_length: 17
clone_size: .
d_call: .
v_call: TRBV19
j_call: TRBJ1-5
cdr3_nt: TGTGCCAGTAGTATAGACATCGACAAGGGCCCTAATCAGCCCCAGCATTTT
cdr3_aa: CASSIDIDKGPNQPQHF

cdr3_length: 15
clone_size: .
d_call: .
v_call: TRBV7-2
j_call: TRBJ1-3
cdr3_nt: TGTGCCAGCAGCTTAGCGGTAGTCTCTGGAAACACCATATATTTT
cdr3_aa: CASSLAVVSGNTIYF

cdr3_length: 12
clone_size: .
d_call: TRBD2
v_call: TRBV29-1
j_call: TRBJ2-2
cdr3_nt: TGCAGCGTCACGGGGGGCACCGGGGAGCTGTTTTTT
cdr3_aa: CSVTGGTGELFF

cdr3_length: 14
clone_size: .
d_call: TRBD1
v_call: TRBV2
j_call: TRBJ1-2
cdr3_nt: TGTGCCAGCAGATCGACAGGGTTCGACTATGGCTACACCTTC
cdr3_aa: CASRSTGFDYGYTF

cdr3_length: 14
clone_size: .
d_call: .
v_call: TRBV15
j_call: TRBJ2-3
cdr3_nt: TGTGCCACCAGCAGAGATGTGGGCACAGATACGCAGTATTTT
cdr3_aa: CATSRDVGTDTQYF

cdr3_length: 15
clone_size: .
d_call: TRBD1
v_call: TRBV18
j_call: TRBJ1-6
cdr3_nt: TGTGCCAGCTCAAATACCGGGACAGGGAATTCACCCCTCCACTTT
cdr3_aa: CASSNTGTGNSPLHF

cdr3_length: 11
clone_size: .
d_call: .
v_call: TRBV5-4
j_call: TRBJ1-1
cdr3_nt: TGTGCCAGCAGCTGGGAGGGGGAAGCTTTCTTT
cdr3_aa: CASSWEGEAFF

cdr3_length: 12
clone_size: .
d_call: .
v_call: TRBV7-9
j_call: TRBJ2-3
cdr3_nt: TGTGCCAGCAGCTTAAACCAGGATACGCAGTATTTT
cdr3_aa: CASSLNQDTQYF

cdr3_length: 16
clone_size: .
d_call: TRBD2
v_call: TRBV7-9
j_call: TRBJ2-3
cdr3_nt: TGTGCCAGCAGCTTAGGACTAGCGGGGGGCACAGATACGCAGTATTTT
cdr3_aa: CASSLGLAGGTDTQYF

cdr3_length: 15
clone_size: once
d_call: .
v_call: TRBV28
j_call: TRBJ2-1
cdr3_nt: TGTGCCAGCAGTTTATCGGCGTGGCAGAGCAATGAGCAGTTCTTC
cdr3_aa: CASSLSAWQSNEQFF

cdr3_length: 12
clone_size: .
d_call: .
v_call: TRBV9
j_call: TRBJ1-1
cdr3_nt: TGTGCCAGCGGAAGGCCCGAAACTGAAGCTTTCTTT
cdr3_aa: CASGRPETEAFF

cdr3_length: 14
clone_size: .
d_call: .
v_call: TRBV5-1
j_call: TRBJ1-2
cdr3_nt: TGCGCCAGCAGCTTGGATCTGGGTCCCGCTGGCTACACCTTC
cdr3_aa: CASSLDLGPAGYTF

cdr3_length: 13
clone_size: .
d_call: .
v_call: TRBV7-9
j_call: TRBJ1-1
cdr3_nt: TGTGCCAGCAGCTCCTCGCGAGAGGGGAGGGCTTTCTTT
cdr3_aa: CASSSSREGRAFF

cdr3_length: 14
clone_size: .
d_call: .
v_call: TRBV4-2
j_call: TRBJ2-5
cdr3_nt: TGTGCCAGCAGCCAAACGACTAGACAAGAGACCCAGTACTTC
cdr3_aa: CASSQTTRQETQYF

cdr3_length: 15
clone_size: .
d_call: TRBD1
v_call: TRBV28
j_call: TRBJ2-2
cdr3_nt: TGTGCCAGCACCCCCGGACAGGGGGCGCCCGGGGAGCTGTTTTTT
cdr3_aa: CASTPGQGAPGELFF

cdr3_length: 13
clone_size: .
d_call: .
v_call: TRBV7-9
j_call: TRBJ1-4
cdr3_nt: TGTGCCAGCAGCTTAGAAGGGTCGGAAAAACTGTTTTTT
cdr3_aa: CASSLEGSEKLFF

cdr3_length: 13
clone_size: .
d_call: .
v_call: TRBV28
j_call: TRBJ1-5
cdr3_nt: TGTGCCAGTACCCTGGGTAGCAATCAGCCCCAGCATTTT
cdr3_aa: CASTLGSNQPQHF

cdr3_length: 15
clone_size: .
d_call: .
v_call: TRBV24-1
j_call: TRBJ2-3
cdr3_nt: TGTGCCACCGACGGGGGGCGGGGAGGCACAGATACGCAGTATTTT
cdr3_aa: CATDGGRGGTDTQYF

cdr3_length: 16
clone_size: .
d_call: .
v_call: TRBV7-9
j_call: TRBJ1-2
cdr3_nt: TGTGCCAGCAGCTTGAGAGGGATTAGCGCTAACTATGGCTACACCTTC
cdr3_aa: CASSLRGISANYGYTF

cdr3_length: 13
clone_size: .
d_call: .
v_call: TRBV6-2/TRBV6-3
j_call: TRBJ2-7
cdr3_nt: TGTGCCAGCAGCTCAGACGGTACCTACGAGCAGTACTTC
cdr3_aa: CASSSDGTYEQYF

cdr3_length: 15
clone_size: .
d_call: TRBD1
v_call: TRBV18
j_call: TRBJ1-1
cdr3_nt: TGTGCCAGCTCACCAGGGACAGGGGCGAACACTGAAGCTTTCTTT
cdr3_aa: CASSPGTGANTEAFF

cdr3_length: 14
clone_size: .
d_call: .
v_call: TRBV3-1/TRBV3-2
j_call: TRBJ1-2
cdr3_nt: TGTGCCAGCAGCCAAGCTACGGGGTACTATGGCTACACCTTC
cdr3_aa: CASSQATGYYGYTF

cdr3_length: 16
clone_size: .
d_call: TRBD1
v_call: TRBV5-1
j_call: TRBJ1-1
cdr3_nt: TGCGCCAGCAGCTTGGAACCGCAGGGGGCCAACACTGAAGCTTTCTTT
cdr3_aa: CASSLEPQGANTEAFF

cdr3_length: 17
clone_size: .
d_call: .
v_call: TRBV7-6
j_call: TRBJ2-1
cdr3_nt: TGTGCCAGCAGCTTCTTCGTCGCCCCGAGCTCCTACAATGAGCAGTTCTTC
cdr3_aa: CASSFFVAPSSYNEQFF

cdr3_length: 15
clone_size: once
d_call: TRBD1
v_call: TRBV7-8
j_call: TRBJ2-5
cdr3_nt: TGTGCCAGCAGCTCGCTCGGACAGGGGACAGAGACCCAGTACTTC
cdr3_aa: CASSSLGQGTETQYF

cdr3_length: 16
clone_size: .
d_call: .
v_call: TRBV6-2/TRBV6-3
j_call: TRBJ2-3
cdr3_nt: TGTGCCAGCAGTTTCCCACAGGGTGGTGGCACAGATACGCAGTATTTT
cdr3_aa: CASSFPQGGGTDTQYF

cdr3_length: 16
clone_size: .
d_call: TRBD1
v_call: TRBV9
j_call: TRBJ1-2
cdr3_nt: TGTGCCAGCAGCGCAGTCAAGGGACAGGGGAACTATGGCTACACCTTC
cdr3_aa: CASSAVKGQGNYGYTF

cdr3_length: 13
clone_size: once
d_call: .
v_call: TRBV30
j_call: TRBJ2-1
cdr3_nt: TGTGTCTGTAGGGGGGTGACCGACAATGAGCAGTTCTTC
cdr3_aa: CVCRGVTDNEQFF

cdr3_length: 17
clone_size: .
d_call: .
v_call: TRBV9
j_call: TRBJ1-6
cdr3_nt: TGTGCCAGCAGCGTAGACAGCGCGAGCTCCTATAATTCACCCCTCCACTTT
cdr3_aa: CASSVDSASSYNSPLHF

cdr3_length: 14
clone_size: .
d_call: .
v_call: TRBV5-8
j_call: TRBJ1-1
cdr3_nt: TGTGCCAGCAGCTTGGAGGTGTTACAGGGATTAGCTTTCTTT
cdr3_aa: CASSLEVLQGLAFF

cdr3_length: 13
clone_size: .
d_call: .
v_call: TRBV5-1
j_call: TRBJ1-2
cdr3_nt: TGCGCCAGCAGCTTGTGGCAGGACTATGGCTACACCTTC
cdr3_aa: CASSLWQDYGYTF

cdr3_length: 15
clone_size: .
d_call: TRBD1
v_call: TRBV5-4
j_call: TRBJ1-4
cdr3_nt: TGTGCCAGCAGCTCCCAGGGGGCCGTCAATGAAAAACTGTTTTTT
cdr3_aa: CASSSQGAVNEKLFF

cdr3_length: 13
clone_size: .
d_call: .
v_call: TRBV6-4
j_call: TRBJ2-3
cdr3_nt: TGTGCCAGCAGTGACGGAGCATCGGATACGCAGTATTTT
cdr3_aa: CASSDGASDTQYF

cdr3_length: 13
clone_size: .
d_call: TRBD1
v_call: TRBV28
j_call: TRBJ1-2
cdr3_nt: TGTGCCAGCAGTGTCGGGACAGCTAATGGCTACACCTTC
cdr3_aa: CASSVGTANGYTF

cdr3_length: 14
clone_size: .
d_call: TRBD1
v_call: TRBV7-9
j_call: TRBJ1-2
cdr3_nt: TGTGCCAGCAGCAGCCGGGACAGGCCTCTAGAATCCACCTTC
cdr3_aa: CASSSRDRPLESTF

cdr3_length: 18
clone_size: .
d_call: TRBD1
v_call: TRBV7-9
j_call: TRBJ1-1
cdr3_nt: TGTGCCAGCAGCTCAATACTACACAGGGGGGAGACGAACACTGAAGCTTTCTTT
cdr3_aa: CASSSILHRGETNTEAFF

cdr3_length: 11
clone_size: .
d_call: .
v_call: TRBV12-3/TRBV12-4
j_call: TRBJ2-2
cdr3_nt: TGTGCCAGCCAAGATCTCCGGGAGCTGTTTTTT
cdr3_aa: CASQDLRELFF

cdr3_length: 12
clone_size: .
d_call: .
v_call: TRBV29-1
j_call: TRBJ1-1
cdr3_nt: TGCAGCGTAGCCCGGGACGGACCTGAAGCTTTCTTT
cdr3_aa: CSVARDGPEAFF

cdr3_length: 14
clone_size: .
d_call: TRBD1
v_call: TRBV7-2
j_call: TRBJ1-2
cdr3_nt: TGTGCCAGCAGCTACTCCGGGACAGGGAAAGGCTACACCTTC
cdr3_aa: CASSYSGTGKGYTF

cdr3_length: 15
clone_size: .
d_call: TRBD1
v_call: TRBV11-3
j_call: TRBJ2-1
cdr3_nt: TGTGCCAGCAGCGGACAGGGTTTGTATGGCAATGAGCAGTTCTTC
cdr3_aa: CASSGQGLYGNEQFF